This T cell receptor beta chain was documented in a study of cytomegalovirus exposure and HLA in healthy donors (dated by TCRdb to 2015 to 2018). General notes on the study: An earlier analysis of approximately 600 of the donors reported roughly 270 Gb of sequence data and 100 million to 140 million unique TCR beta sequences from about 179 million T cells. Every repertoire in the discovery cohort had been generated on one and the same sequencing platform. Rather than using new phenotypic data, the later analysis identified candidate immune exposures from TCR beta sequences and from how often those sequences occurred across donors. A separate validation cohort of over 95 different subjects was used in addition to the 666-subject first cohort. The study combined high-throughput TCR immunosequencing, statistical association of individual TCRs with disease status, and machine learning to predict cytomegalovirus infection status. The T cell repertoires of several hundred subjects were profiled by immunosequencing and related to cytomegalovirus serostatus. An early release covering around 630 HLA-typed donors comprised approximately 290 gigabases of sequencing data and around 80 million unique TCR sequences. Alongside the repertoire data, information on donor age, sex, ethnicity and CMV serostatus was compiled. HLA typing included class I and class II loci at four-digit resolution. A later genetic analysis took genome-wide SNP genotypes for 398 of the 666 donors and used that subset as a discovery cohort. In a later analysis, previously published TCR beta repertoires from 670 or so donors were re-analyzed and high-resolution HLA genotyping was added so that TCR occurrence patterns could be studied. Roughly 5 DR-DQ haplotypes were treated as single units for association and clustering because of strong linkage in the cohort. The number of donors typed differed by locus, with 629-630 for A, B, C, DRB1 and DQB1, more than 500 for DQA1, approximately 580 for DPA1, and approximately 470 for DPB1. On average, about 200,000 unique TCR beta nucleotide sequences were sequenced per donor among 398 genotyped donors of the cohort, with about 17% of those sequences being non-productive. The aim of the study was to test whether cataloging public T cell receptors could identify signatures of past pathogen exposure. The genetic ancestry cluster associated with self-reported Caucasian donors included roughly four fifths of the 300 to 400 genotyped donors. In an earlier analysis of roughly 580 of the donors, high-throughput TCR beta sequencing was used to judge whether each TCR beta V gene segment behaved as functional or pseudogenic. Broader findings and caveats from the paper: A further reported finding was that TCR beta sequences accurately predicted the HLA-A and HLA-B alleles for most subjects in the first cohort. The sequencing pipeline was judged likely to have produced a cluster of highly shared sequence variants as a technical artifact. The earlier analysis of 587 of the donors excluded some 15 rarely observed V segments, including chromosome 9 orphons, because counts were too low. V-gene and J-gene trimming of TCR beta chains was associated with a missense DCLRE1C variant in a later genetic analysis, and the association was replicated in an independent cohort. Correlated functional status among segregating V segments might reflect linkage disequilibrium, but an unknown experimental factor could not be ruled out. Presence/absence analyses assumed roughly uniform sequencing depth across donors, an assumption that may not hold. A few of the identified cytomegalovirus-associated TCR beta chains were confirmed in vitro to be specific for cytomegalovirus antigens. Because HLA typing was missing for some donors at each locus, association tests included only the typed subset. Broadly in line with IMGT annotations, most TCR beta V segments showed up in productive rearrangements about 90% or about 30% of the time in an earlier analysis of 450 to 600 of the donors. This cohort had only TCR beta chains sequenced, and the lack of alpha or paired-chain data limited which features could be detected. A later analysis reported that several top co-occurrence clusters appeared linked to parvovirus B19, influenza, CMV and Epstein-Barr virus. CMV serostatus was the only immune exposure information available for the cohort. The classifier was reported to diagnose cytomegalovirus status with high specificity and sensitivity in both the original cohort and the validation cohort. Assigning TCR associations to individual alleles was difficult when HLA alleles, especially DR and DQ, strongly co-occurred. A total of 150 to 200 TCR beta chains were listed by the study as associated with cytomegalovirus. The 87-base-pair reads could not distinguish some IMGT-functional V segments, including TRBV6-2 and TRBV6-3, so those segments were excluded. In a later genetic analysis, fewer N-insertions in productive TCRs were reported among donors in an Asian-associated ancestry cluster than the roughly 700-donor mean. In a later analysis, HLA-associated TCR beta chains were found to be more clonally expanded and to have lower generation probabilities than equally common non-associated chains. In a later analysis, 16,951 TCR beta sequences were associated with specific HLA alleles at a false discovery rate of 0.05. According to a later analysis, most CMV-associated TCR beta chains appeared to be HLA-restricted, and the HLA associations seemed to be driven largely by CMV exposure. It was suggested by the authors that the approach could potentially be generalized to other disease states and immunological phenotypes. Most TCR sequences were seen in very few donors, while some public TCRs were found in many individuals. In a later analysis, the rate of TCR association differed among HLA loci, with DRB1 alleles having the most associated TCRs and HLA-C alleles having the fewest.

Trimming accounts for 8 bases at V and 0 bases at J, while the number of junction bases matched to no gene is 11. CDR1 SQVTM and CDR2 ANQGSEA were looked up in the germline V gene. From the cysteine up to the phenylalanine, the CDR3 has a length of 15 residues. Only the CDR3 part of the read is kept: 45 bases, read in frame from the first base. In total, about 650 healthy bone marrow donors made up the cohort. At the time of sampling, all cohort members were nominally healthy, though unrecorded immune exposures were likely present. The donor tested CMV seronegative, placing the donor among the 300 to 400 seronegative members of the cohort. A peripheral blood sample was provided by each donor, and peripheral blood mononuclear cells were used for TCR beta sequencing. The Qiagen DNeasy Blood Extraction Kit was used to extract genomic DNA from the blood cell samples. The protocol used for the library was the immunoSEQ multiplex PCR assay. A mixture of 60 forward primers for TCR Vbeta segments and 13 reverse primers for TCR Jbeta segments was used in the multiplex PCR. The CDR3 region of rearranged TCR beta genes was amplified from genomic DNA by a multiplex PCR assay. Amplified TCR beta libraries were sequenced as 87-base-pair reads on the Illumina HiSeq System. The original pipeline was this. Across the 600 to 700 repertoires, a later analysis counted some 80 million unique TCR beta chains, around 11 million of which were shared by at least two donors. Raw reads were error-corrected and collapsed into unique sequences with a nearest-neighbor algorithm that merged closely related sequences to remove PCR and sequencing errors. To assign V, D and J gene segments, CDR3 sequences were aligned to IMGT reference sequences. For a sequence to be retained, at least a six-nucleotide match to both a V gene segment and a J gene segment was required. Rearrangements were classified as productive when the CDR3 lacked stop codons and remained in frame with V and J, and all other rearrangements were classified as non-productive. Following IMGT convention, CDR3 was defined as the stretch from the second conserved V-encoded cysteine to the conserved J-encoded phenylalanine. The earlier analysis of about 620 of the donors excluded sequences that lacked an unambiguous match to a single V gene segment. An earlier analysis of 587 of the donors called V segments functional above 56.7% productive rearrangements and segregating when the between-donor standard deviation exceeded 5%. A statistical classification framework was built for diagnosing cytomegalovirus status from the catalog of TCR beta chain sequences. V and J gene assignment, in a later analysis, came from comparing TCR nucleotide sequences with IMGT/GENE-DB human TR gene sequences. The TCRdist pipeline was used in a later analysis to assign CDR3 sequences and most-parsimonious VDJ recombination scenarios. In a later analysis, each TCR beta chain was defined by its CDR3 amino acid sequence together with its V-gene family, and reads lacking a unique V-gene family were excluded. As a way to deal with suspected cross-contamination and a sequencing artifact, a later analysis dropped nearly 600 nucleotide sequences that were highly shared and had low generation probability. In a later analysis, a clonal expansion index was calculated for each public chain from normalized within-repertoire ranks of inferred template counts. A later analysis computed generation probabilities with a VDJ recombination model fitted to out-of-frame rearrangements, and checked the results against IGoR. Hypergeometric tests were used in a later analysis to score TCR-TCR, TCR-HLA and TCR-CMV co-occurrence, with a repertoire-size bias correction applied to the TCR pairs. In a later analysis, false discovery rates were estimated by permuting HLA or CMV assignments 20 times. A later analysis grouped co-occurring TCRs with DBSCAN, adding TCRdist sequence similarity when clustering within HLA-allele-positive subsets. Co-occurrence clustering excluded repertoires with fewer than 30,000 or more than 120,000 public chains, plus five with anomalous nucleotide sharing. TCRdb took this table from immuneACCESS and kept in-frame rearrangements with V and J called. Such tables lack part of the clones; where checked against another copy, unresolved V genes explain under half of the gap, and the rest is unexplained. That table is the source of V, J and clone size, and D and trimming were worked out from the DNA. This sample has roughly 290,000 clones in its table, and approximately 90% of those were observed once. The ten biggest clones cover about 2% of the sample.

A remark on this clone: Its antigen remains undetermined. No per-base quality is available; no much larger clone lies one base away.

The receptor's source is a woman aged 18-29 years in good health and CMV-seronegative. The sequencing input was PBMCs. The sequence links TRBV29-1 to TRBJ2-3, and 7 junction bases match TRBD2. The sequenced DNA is TGCAGCCTAAACGGACTAGGGATTAGCACAGATACGCAGTATTTT. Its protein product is CSLNGLGISTDTQYF.